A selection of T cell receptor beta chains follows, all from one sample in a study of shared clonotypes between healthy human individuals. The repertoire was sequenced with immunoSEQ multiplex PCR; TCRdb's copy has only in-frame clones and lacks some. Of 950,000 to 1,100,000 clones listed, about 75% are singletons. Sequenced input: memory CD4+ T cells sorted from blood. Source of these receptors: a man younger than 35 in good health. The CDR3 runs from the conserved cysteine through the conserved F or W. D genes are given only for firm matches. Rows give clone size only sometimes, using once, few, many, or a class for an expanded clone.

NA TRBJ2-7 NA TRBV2 TGTGCCGGGGGCCTCTCCTACGAGCAGTACTTC CAGGLSYEQYF
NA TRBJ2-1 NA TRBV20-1 TGCAGTGCTAGCTCGGCTGATGAGCAGTTCTTC CSASSADEQFF
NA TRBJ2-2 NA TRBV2 TGTGCCAGCAGTGTAGGCAGGGAGGCGAACACCGGGGAGCTGTTTTTT CASSVGREANTGELFF
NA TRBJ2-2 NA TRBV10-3 TGTGCCGCCATGGGGAGTTTAAGGTCGACCGGGGAGCTGTTTTTT CAAMGSLRSTGELFF
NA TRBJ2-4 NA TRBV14 TGTGCCAGCAGCCAAGGAGGCAGTGGCCGACCTCTAGCCAAAAACATTCAGTACTTC CASSQGGSGRPLAKNIQYF
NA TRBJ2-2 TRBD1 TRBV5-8 TGTGCCAGCATAGAGGGGGCTGTCCAGGGCACCGGGGAGCTGTTTTTT CASIEGAVQGTGELFF
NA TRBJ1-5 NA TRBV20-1 TGCAGTGCGAGGGACACGACCCAGCATTTT CSARDTTQHF
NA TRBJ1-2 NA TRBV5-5 TGTGCCAGCAGCTCGACTTGGACGGCAAACTATGGCTACACCTTC CASSSTWTANYGYTF
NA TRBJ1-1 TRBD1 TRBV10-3 TGTGCCATCAGTGCCGGGACAGGGGGCGCAGGGGGAACTGAAGCTTTCTTT CAISAGTGGAGGTEAFF
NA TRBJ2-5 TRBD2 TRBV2 TGTGCCAGCTTTAGCGGGAGGTCAGGAGAGACCCAGTACTTC CASFSGRSGETQYF
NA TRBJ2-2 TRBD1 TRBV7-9 TGTGCCAGCGGGAGACAGGGAAACACCGGGGAGCTGTTTTTT CASGRQGNTGELFF
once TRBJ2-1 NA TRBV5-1 TGCGCCAGCAGCTTGGACAGTAACAATGAGCAGTTCTTC CASSLDSNNEQFF
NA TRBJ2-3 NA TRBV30 TGTGCCTGGAGTGTACTTTCCACAGATACGCAGTATTTT CAWSVLSTDTQYF
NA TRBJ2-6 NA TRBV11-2 TGTGCCAGCAGCTTCCTACCGGGGGCTGGGGCCAACGTCCTGACTTTC CASSFLPGAGANVLTF
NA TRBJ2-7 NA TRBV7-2 TGTGCCAGCAGCTTTATCACCGGCGAGCAGTACTTC CASSFITGEQYF
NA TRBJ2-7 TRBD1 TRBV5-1 TGCGCCAGCAGCTCTTCCGGACAGGGGATCTTCGAGCAGTACTTC CASSSSGQGIFEQYF
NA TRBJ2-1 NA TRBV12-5 TGTGCTAGTGGTCTCATTGGGGTGAATGAGCAGTTCTTC CASGLIGVNEQFF
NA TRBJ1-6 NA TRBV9 TGTGCCAGCAGCAATGCGGGACACGGGCCCTCACCCCTCCACTTT CASSNAGHGPSPLHF
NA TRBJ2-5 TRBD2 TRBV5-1 TGCGCCAGCAGCCCGACTAGCGGGGGGTTCTTCCAAGAGACCCAGTACTTC CASSPTSGGFFQETQYF
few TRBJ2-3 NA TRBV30 TGTGCCTGGAGTCTAGGCGGAGATACGCAGTATTTT CAWSLGGDTQYF
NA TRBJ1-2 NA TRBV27 TGTGCCAGCAGTTTTACAGGGAGAGGCTACACCTTC CASSFTGRGYTF
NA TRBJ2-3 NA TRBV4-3 TGCGCCAGCAGTCAAAGAACCCTCGATACGCAGTATTTT CASSQRTLDTQYF
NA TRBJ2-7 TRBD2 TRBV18 TGTGCCAGCTCCCAGGGTAGCGGGGGAAAATCCTACGAGCAGTACTTC CASSQGSGGKSYEQYF
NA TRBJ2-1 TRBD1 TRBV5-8 TGTGCCAGCAGCCCGAAAGGACAGGGGCAAGGAGAGCAGTTCTTC CASSPKGQGQGEQFF
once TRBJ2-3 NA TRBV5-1 TGCGCCAGCAGCTTGGACGATACGCAGTATTTT CASSLDDTQYF
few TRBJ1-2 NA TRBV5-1 TGCGCCAGCAGCTCCACGGACAGATCTTATGGCTACACCTTC CASSSTDRSYGYTF
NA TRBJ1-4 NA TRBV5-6 TGTGCCAGCAGCTTGAGTAGAGTTAATGAAAAACTGTTTTTT CASSLSRVNEKLFF
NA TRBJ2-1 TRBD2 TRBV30 TGTGCCTGGAGCCTAGCTCGGACTAGCGGGGTCAATGAGCAGTTCTTC CAWSLARTSGVNEQFF
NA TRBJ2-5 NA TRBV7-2 TGTGCCAGCAGCGCCGAGAACCAAGAGACCCAGTACTTC CASSAENQETQYF
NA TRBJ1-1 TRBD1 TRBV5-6 TGTGCCAGCAGCAATTCAGGGGGCGCGGGAGCTTTCTTT CASSNSGGAGAFF
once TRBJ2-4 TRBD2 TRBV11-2 TGTGCCAGCAGCTTACGGACTAGCGGGAGGGCCATTCAGTACTTC CASSLRTSGRAIQYF
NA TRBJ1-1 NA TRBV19 TGTGCCAGTACCCCGTGGGGGGGGAACACTGAAGCTTTCTTT CASTPWGGNTEAFF
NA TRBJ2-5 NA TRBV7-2 TGTGCCAGCAGCTTAGGTGGGAGTGAGACCCAGTACTTC CASSLGGSETQYF
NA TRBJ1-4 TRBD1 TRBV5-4 TGTGCCAGCAGCTTGGAACCTACATGGACAGGCACGAATGAAAAACTGTTTTTT CASSLEPTWTGTNEKLFF
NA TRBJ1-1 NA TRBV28 TGTGCCACCGTTCAACAGGGCCTGAACACTGAAGCTTTCTTT CATVQQGLNTEAFF
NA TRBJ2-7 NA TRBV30 TGTGCCTGGAACCGGGACTCCTACGAGCAGTACTTC CAWNRDSYEQYF
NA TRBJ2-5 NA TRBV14 TGTGCCAGCAGCCAAGGCTTACTGTACCAAGAGACCCAGTACTTC CASSQGLLYQETQYF
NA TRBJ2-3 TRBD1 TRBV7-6 TGTGCCAGCAGCTTACGGGACAGTAGCACAGATACGCAGTATTTT CASSLRDSSTDTQYF
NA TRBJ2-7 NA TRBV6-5 TGTGCCAGCGGATCAGGTGGAGGCTACGAGCAGTACTTC CASGSGGGYEQYF
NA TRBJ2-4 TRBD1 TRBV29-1 TGCAGCGTTGACACAGGGGGCTTTGACCTAGCCAAAAACATTCAGTACTTC CSVDTGGFDLAKNIQYF
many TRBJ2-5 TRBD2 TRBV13 TGTGCCAGCAGCTTAGGCGCGGGTCCGTGGGAGGGCCTGATCGTTCAAGAGACCCAGTACTTC CASSLGAGPWEGLIVQETQYF
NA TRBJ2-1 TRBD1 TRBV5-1 TGCGCCAGCACGGGACAGGGCCCCTACAATGAGCAGTTCTTC CASTGQGPYNEQFF
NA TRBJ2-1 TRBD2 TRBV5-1 TGCGCCAGCAGCCCGACGCCTAGCGGGGGGAATGAGCAGTTCTTC CASSPTPSGGNEQFF
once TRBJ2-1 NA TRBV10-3 TGTGCCATCAGTGATCTAGCCTCCTACAATGAGCAGTTCTTC CAISDLASYNEQFF
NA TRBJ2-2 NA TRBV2 TGTGCCAGCAGGGAGGACAGAAGTAACACCGGGGAGCTGTTTTTT CASREDRSNTGELFF
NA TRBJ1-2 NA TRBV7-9 TGTGCCAGCAGCTTAGGAGGGGGGGACTATGGCTACACCTTC CASSLGGGDYGYTF
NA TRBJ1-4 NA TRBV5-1 TGCGCCAGCAGCTTGGGAGGGACCGCGGCGGATGAAAAACTGTTTTTT CASSLGGTAADEKLFF
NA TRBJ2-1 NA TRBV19 TGTGCCAGTAGTCCACAGGGAGACAATGAGCAGTTCTTC CASSPQGDNEQFF
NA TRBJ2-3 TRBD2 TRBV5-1 TGCGCCAGCAGCTTGGTTCTAGCGGGGGGAAATACGCAGTATTTT CASSLVLAGGNTQYF
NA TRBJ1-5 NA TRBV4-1 TGCGCCAGCAGCCAGGGGGTAGCAGGGAGGAATCAGCCCCAGCATTTT CASSQGVAGRNQPQHF
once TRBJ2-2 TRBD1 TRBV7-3 TGTGCCAGCAGCCGACAGGGGGAGAACACCGGGGAGCTGTTTTTT CASSRQGENTGELFF
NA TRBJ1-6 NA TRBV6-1 TGTGCCAGCCGGGAAAGGATCGATAATTCACCCCTCCACTTT CASRERIDNSPLHF
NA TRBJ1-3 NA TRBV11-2 TGTGCCAGCAGCTTAGGTACCTCTGGAAACACCATATATTTT CASSLGTSGNTIYF
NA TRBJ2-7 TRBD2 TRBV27 TGTGCCAGCAACAAGGCCGGGACTAGCTACTACGAGCAGTACTTC CASNKAGTSYYEQYF